The entry below gives a single T cell receptor (beta chain) sequence along with its context. This clonotype was seen at least ten times. The specificity of this receptor is unknown. There are no base qualities to consult, and no much larger clone falls within one base. The data derive from a study of T cell repertoires in cytomegalovirus infection (dated by TCRdb to between 2018 and 2021). General notes on the study: Because public TCR beta signatures pointed to carriage of CMV infection together with the matching HLA type, the HLA type of each donor mattered for the analysis. General conclusions and limits of the study: Cumulative frequency of public TCR beta family members discriminated carriers of CMV infection plus the relevant HLA type in this cohort and an independent roughly 330-donor cohort. In the ex vivo response, HLA-C-restricted CMV-specific TCR beta clonotypes were dominant, and in two of eight donors the single most frequent clonotype came from this HLA-C-restricted group.

The reads were generated on an Illumina HiSeq 1500. The raw public reads went through TCRdb reprocessing: fastp at Q25, MiXCR clone calling, in-frame beta chains kept. Rows with a matching CDR3 protein are joined into one entry that keeps the most common DNA and genes. The sample profile shows roughly 200,000 distinct CDR3 sequences; approximately 9.7% of them were found once. The ten largest clonotypes hold roughly 5% of the sample. Its CDR3 holds 16 amino acids, cysteine through phenylalanine. The entry retains the CDR3 DNA only, 48 bases that are in frame from base 1. The germline V gene specifies MDHEN as CDR1 and SYDVKM as CDR2. V and J are trimmed by 6 bases and 5 bases, and the gene matches miss 15 bases of the junction.

The clonotype originates from a human donor in good health (CMV status not recorded). Some clones in this sample may be carry-over from other donors' samples. The receptor chain draws on TRBV28 and TRBJ2-7; TRBD1 lines up with 8 middle nucleotides. The sample consisted of PBMCs. The nucleotide sequence reads TGTGCCAGCAGGTCAGCCGCATACGGACAGGGAGACGAGCAGTACTTC. This sequence encodes CASRSAAYGQGDEQYF.